One sample yielded the 30 T cell receptor beta chains listed below, sequenced in a study of T-cell reconstitution after alpha-beta-depleted transplantation in children. Unique molecular identifiers were used in preparing the TCRbeta library. TCRdb reanalysed the PCR reads using MiXCR and keeps one entry per CDR3 protein. The sample lists 75,000 to 90,000 distinct CDR3 sequences, roughly 14% occurring once. Sequenced material: PBMCs, mostly from graft donor cells, taken 180 days after TCRalphabeta/CD19-depleted stem cell transplant. These receptors originate from a male patient between 2 and 10 years old who had a stem cell transplant for acute lymphoblastic leukemia, so the T cells may come from the graft donor.

This clonotype was found many times. The chain recombines TRBV9 with TRBJ2-3; weak D call: TRBD2 (6 bases). The CDR3 totals 14 residues. The V gene's germline CDR1 is SGDLS and CDR2 YYNGEE. The V gene lost 2 bases and the J gene lost 6 bases, with 13 bases spanning the gap. DNA of the CDR3: TGTGCCAGCAGCGTTGGGACTCCCAGGGATACGCAGTATTTT. Translation: CASSVGTPRDTQYF.

The chain employs TRBV24-1 and TRBJ2-3; 12 bases agree with TRBD2. The CDR3 contains 16 residues. Looked up from germline, CDR1 is KGHDR and CDR2 is SFDVKD. Unmatched junction bases numbered 4, after V lost 3 bases and J lost 4 bases. The CDR3 DNA reads TGTGCCACCAGTGATCCTCTAGCGGGAGGGCCAGATACGCAGTATTTT. Residues: CATSDPLAGGPDTQYF.

There are a few counts of this clonotype. The J gene is TRBJ2-5, the V gene TRBV9; TRBD2 might be the D (5 bases). The CDR3 length is 16 residues. Germline-derived CDR1 and CDR2 are SGDLS and YYNGEE. V was cut by 4 bases and J by 3 bases, with 19 bases left in between. As DNA, the CDR3 is TGTGCCAGCAGCCGACTGCGGACTCCTCTAAAAGAGACCCAGTACTTC. This gives the protein CASSRLRTPLKETQYF.

The chain is built from TRBV7-9 and TRBJ1-5; D is unresolved. This CDR3 is built from 12 residues. V was pared by 5 bases and J by 4 bases, with 6 bases between. Germline CDR1 and CDR2: SEHNR and FQNEAQ (reference sequence). Written as DNA, the CDR3 is TGTGCCAGCAGCGGACTAAATCAGCCCCAGCATTTT. It codes for CASSGLNQPQHF.

This rearrangement joins TRBV15 to TRBJ2-3, with TRBD1 identical over 8 bases. The CDR3 is 15 amino acids. The J segment lost 2 bases and the V segment lost 5 bases, leaving 6 bases of the junction unmatched. Germline lookup yields CDR1 LNHNV and CDR2 YYDKDF (reference sequence). CDR3 bases: TGTGCCACCAGCGGGTGGGACAGGCTCACAGATACGCAGTATTTT. This encodes CATSGWDRLTDTQYF.

This clonotype was picked up a small number of times. V and J are TRBV25-1 and TRBJ2-6; tentatively, D is TRBD1 (6 bases). Germline CDR1 and CDR2: MGHDK and SYGVNS. Trimming left V 3 bases short and J 2 bases short, with 14 bases between. The CDR3 runs 17 residues. The CDR3: CASSDFLQGTGANVLTF. CDR3 DNA: TGTGCCAGCAGTGACTTTCTTCAGGGGACTGGGGCCAACGTCCTGACTTTC.

This clonotype occurred a few times. The chain carries TRBV7-3 and TRBJ1-2, with 8 bases fitting TRBD1. After removal of 9 bases from V and 5 bases from J, the junction contained 20 bases not matched to a gene. The CDR3 is made up of 17 amino acids. The germline gives CDR1 SGHTA, CDR2 FQGTGA. Written as DNA, the CDR3 is TGTGCCAGTCTCGTCGTCCCAATCGACAGGGGCGGGTATGGCTACACCTTC. This codes for CASLVVPIDRGGYGYTF.

The CDR3 protein is CASSFPPRDIQYF. CDR3 DNA sequence: TGTGCCAGCAGTTTTCCCCCGAGGGACATTCAGTACTTC. This chain joins TRBV12-3 or TRBV12-4 and TRBJ2-4; weak D call: TRBD2 (5 bases). This CDR3 contains 13 residues. Trimming pared 3 bases from V and 8 bases from J, leaving 11 bases between.

Here the CDR3 reads CASWYHGYTF. The CDR3 DNA reads as TGCGCCAGTTGGTATCATGGCTACACCTTC. The chain employs TRBV10-1 and TRBJ1-2; D uncertain. The CDR3 runs 10 residues. CDR1 is WNHNN and CDR2 is SYGVQD in the germline V gene (reference sequence). Between the trimmed V and J ends, which lost 9 bases and 6 bases, there was a span of 8 bases.

The rearrangement links TRBV10-3 to TRBJ1-3; D is ambiguous. CDR1 and CDR2 from the germline V gene are ENHRY and SYGVKD. The length of the CDR3 is 17 residues. The V and J ends lost 1 base and 0 bases respectively, with 13 bases between them. The chain's CDR3 is CAISEWEASLSGNTIYF. The DNA for the CDR3 is TGTGCCATCAGTGAGTGGGAGGCTAGCCTCTCTGGAAACACCATATATTTT.

Concerning this clonotype itself: A much larger clonotype is one base distant, so this may be a read error. In this CDR3 the conserved last residue, phenylalanine or tryptophan, is missing, so a read error is likely. The gene calls are TRBV20-1 and TRBJ2-1; TRBD2 matches at 8 bases. V trimming: 5 bases; J trimming: 5 bases; junction bases outside the gene matches: 11. The CDR3 totals 15 residues. CDR1 DFQATT and CDR2 SNEGSKA come from the germline V gene (reference sequence). CDR3 amino acids: CSASRFSGTDNEQFS. CDR3 DNA: TGCAGTGCTTCTCGGTTTAGCGGGACCGACAATGAGCAGTTCTCC.

This clonotype was counted only a few times. The V and J genes are TRBV7-9 and TRBJ2-3, with unresolved D. Germline loops: CDR1 SEHNR, CDR2 FQNEAQ (reference sequence). The V and J ends lost 1 base and 9 bases respectively, with 11 bases between them. CDR3 length equals 13 residues. DNA for the CDR3: TGTGCCAGCAGCTTAGTTCGGGTGGAAACGCAGTATTTT. Translated, it gives CASSLVRVETQYF.

This clonotype was detected many times. The chain is built from TRBV20-1 and TRBJ2-5, with TRBD1 as a possible D gene (5 bases). V was trimmed by 0 bases and J by 5 bases, leaving 13 bases between them. This CDR3 has 14 amino acids. Germline values: CDR1 DFQATT, CDR2 SNEGSKA (reference sequence). The CDR3 region is CSARDRGTVETQYF. The CDR3 bases are TGCAGTGCTAGAGATAGGGGCACCGTGGAGACCCAGTACTTC.

This clonotype has more than one count but fewer than ten. J is TRBJ2-7 and V is TRBV5-1; TRBD1 might be the D (6 bases). CDR1 is SGHRS, CDR2 YFSETQ, per germline. CDR3 length: 15 amino acids. The V end lost 1 base, the J end lost 0 bases, and 11 bases lay between the germline ends. This CDR3 reads CASSLSWGPSYEQYF. DNA of the CDR3: TGCGCCAGCAGCTTGAGTTGGGGGCCCTCCTACGAGCAGTACTTC.

In its sample, this clonotype was seen a few times. The rearrangement links TRBV28 to TRBJ2-5; D call uncertain. Deletions cut 3 bases from V and 3 bases from J, with 11 bases between. This CDR3 spans 14 amino acids. Germline-derived CDR1 and CDR2 are MDHEN and SYDVKM. CDR3 amino acids: CASSFRRPKETQYF. CDR3 coding DNA: TGTGCCAGCAGTTTTCGAAGACCGAAAGAGACCCAGTACTTC.

There are many counts of this clonotype. This chain uses TRBV9 with TRBJ2-3, with D perhaps matching TRBD2 (7 bases). The CDR3 contains 16 residues. Trimming removed 0 bases from V and 1 base from J, with 12 bases in between. Per the germline V gene, CDR1 is SGDLS and CDR2 is YYNGEE. CDR3 loop: CASSVVGRGGTDTQYF. CDR3 nucleotides: TGTGCCAGCAGCGTAGTTGGGAGGGGGGGCACAGATACGCAGTATTTT.

This sequence joins TRBV5-1 and TRBJ1-1, with TRBD1 as a possible D gene (6 bases). Germline V gene data show CDR1 as SGHRS and CDR2 as YFSETQ. CDR3 size: 14 residues. Trimming removed 0 bases at V and 10 bases at J, with 16 bases between. CDR3 DNA sequence: TGCGCCAGCAGCTTGGGCCGGGACAAGGTTCGAGCTTTCTTT. Amino acid sequence: CASSLGRDKVRAFF.

This clonotype was counted between two and nine times. As DNA, the CDR3 is TGCGCCAGCAGTTTCGGGGGACTAGCGGGGGAGACCCAGTACTTC. Its translation is CASSFGGLAGETQYF. This chain joins TRBV5-1 and TRBJ2-5, with 13 bases aligning to TRBD2. J lost 5 bases, V lost 5 bases, and 6 bases had no gene match. This CDR3 spans 15 amino acids. CDR1 is SGHRS, CDR2 YFSETQ, per germline.

The J gene is TRBJ2-5, the V gene TRBV4-3; 7 nucleotides line up with TRBD2. This CDR3 is built from 14 residues. V lost 2 bases to trimming and J lost 4 bases; unmatched junction nucleotides: 4. The germline V gene has CDR1 LGHNA and CDR2 YSLEER. The CDR3 loop is CASSQTRTRETQYF. Here the CDR3 DNA reads TGCGCCAGCAGCCAAACAAGGACTAGAGAGACCCAGTACTTC.

The gene calls are TRBV11-2 and TRBJ2-7; D may be TRBD1 or TRBD2 (5 bases each). Germline V gene data show CDR1 as SGHAT and CDR2 as FQNNGV. The V and J ends lost 5 bases and 1 base respectively, with 24 bases between them. This CDR3 region has 18 residues. CDR3 in DNA: TGTGCCAGCAGCCCCAAAGGGGAGAGATGGGACCCTTCCTACGAGCAGTACTTC. Its protein is CASSPKGERWDPSYEQYF.

The sample holds a few counts of this clonotype. The chain has TRBV9 and TRBJ2-7; perhaps TRBD1 as D (6 bases). Between the trimmed V and J ends, which lost 4 bases and 7 bases, there was a span of 21 bases. The CDR3 runs 15 residues. Germline values: CDR1 SGDLS, CDR2 YYNGEE. The CDR3 spells CASSSSRGTPGEQYF. The CDR3 bases are TGTGCCAGCAGCTCGAGCAGGGGAACCCCTGGGGAGCAGTACTTC.

In this sample, this clonotype turned up a few times. CDR3 in amino acids: CASTFLLRSNYGYTF. CDR3 sequence (DNA): TGTGCCAGCACCTTTCTCCTCAGATCTAACTATGGCTACACCTTC. This chain links TRBV7-2 with TRBJ1-2; D is undetermined. CDR3 size: 15 residues. Trimming stripped 7 bases from V and 0 bases from J, with 15 bases between. The germline gives CDR1 SGHTA, CDR2 FQGNSA.

The chain carries TRBV7-9 and TRBJ2-7, with TRBD2 as a possible D gene (6 bases). Germline-derived CDR1 and CDR2 are SEHNR and FQNEAQ (reference sequence). The V and J ends lost 1 base and 6 bases respectively, with 10 bases between them. CDR3 length: 13 amino acids. The CDR3: CASSLGGGAEQYF. Written as DNA, the CDR3 is TGTGCCAGCAGCTTAGGTGGCGGGGCCGAGCAGTACTTC.

This clonotype was counted a few times. The V gene is TRBV20-1, the J gene TRBJ2-3; 7 positions agree with TRBD1. This CDR3 has 15 residues. Losses at the gene ends were 0 bases for V and 4 bases for J; bases not matched to a gene: 7. The germline V gene encodes CDR1 DFQATT and CDR2 SNEGSKA (reference sequence). This CDR3 reads CSARDIGRGSDTQYF. The CDR3, as DNA: TGCAGTGCTAGAGATATAGGCAGGGGGTCAGATACGCAGTATTTT.

The chain links TRBV27 to TRBJ2-1; D is uncertain. V lost 3 bases, J lost 6 bases, and 12 bases lay in between. CDR3 length: 14 residues. Looked up from germline, CDR1 is MNHEY and CDR2 is SMNVEV (reference sequence). CDR3 in DNA: TGTGCCAGCAGTTTGGGTTTCTCTGGCAATGAGCAGTTCTTC. This gives the protein CASSLGFSGNEQFF.

This clonotype was recorded a few times. The CDR3 is CASSLGSLLDYEQYF. The CDR3 nucleotides are TGTGCCAGCAGTTTAGGGTCGTTATTAGATTACGAGCAGTACTTC. V is TRBV12-3 or TRBV12-4 and J is TRBJ2-7; no firm D call. The CDR3 is made up of 15 amino acids. Trimming pared 1 base from V and 4 bases from J, leaving 14 bases between.

The DNA of the CDR3 is TGCAGTGCTTTAGTCCCACAGGGGGCGAGTGAGCAGTACTTC. Translating gives CSALVPQGASEQYF. V is TRBV20-1 and J is TRBJ2-7, with TRBD1 matching 9 bases. Trimming took 5 bases from V and 7 from J; bases not matched to a gene: 12. Per germline, CDR1 DFQATT and CDR2 SNEGSKA (reference sequence). The CDR3 covers 14 residues.

This clonotype was detected only a few times. The chain joins TRBV5-1 to TRBJ2-5, with a weak D call TRBD2 (6 bases). CDR3 length equals 16 residues. CDR1 and CDR2 (germline): SGHRS, YFSETQ. V lost 4 bases, J lost 5 bases, and 21 bases lay in between. In DNA form, the CDR3 reads TGCGCCAGCAGCCTCTCTAAAGGCGGGGCCGGCGAGACCCAGTACTTC. Residues: CASSLSKGGAGETQYF.

This clonotype was counted a few times. This chain links TRBV27 with TRBJ1-1, with TRBD1 as a possible D gene (6 bases). Germline assignment: CDR1 MNHEY and CDR2 SMNVEV (reference sequence). V was trimmed by 4 bases and J by 3 bases, leaving 12 bases between them. The CDR3 extends over 14 amino acids. The CDR3 DNA follows: TGTGCCAGCAGTTCTACAGGGTATGACACTGAAGCTTTCTTT. This encodes CASSSTGYDTEAFF.

This clonotype was counted a few times. The V and J genes are TRBV25-1 and TRBJ1-3, with D tentatively TRBD1 (5 bases). V was pared by 4 bases and J by 4 bases, with 14 bases between. This CDR3 is built from 15 residues. Germline lookup yields CDR1 MGHDK and CDR2 SYGVNS. As DNA, the CDR3 is TGTGCCAGCAGTGGGCCCGCAGGGAGGGGAAACACCATATATTTT. It encodes CASSGPAGRGNTIYF.